A single sample gave rise to the 3 T cell receptor beta chains below, sequenced in a study of T cells after posttransplantation cyclophosphamide. Controls had myeloablative marrow grafts with methotrexate and calcineurin inhibitor, sampled at 1 year. Only in-frame clones appear in the TCRdb table, and some are missing; sequencing was by immunoSEQ multiplex PCR. This table holds about 16,000 clones, 75% to 90% found once. The sample in question was PBMCs, obtained after allogeneic stem cell transplant with calcineurin inhibitor and methotrexate. The receptors were gathered from a female patient between 18 and 30 years old who received an allogeneic stem cell transplant from an unrelated donor, was CMV-positive, and had acute and chronic GVHD. Among the T cells, some may be from the graft donor.

A remark on this clone: Other nucleotide sequences from this sample produce the same CDR3. This chain joins TRBV5-4 and TRBJ2-7; TRBD1 agrees at 8 bases. Trimming cost V 4 bases and J 2 bases; bases outside gene matches: 5. Per the germline V gene, CDR1 is SGHNT and CDR2 is YYREEE (reference sequence). The CDR3 is made up of 14 amino acids. The CDR3 nucleotides are TGTGCCAGCAGCCCTGGACAGGGTGCCTACGAGCAGTACTTC. This encodes CASSPGQGAYEQYF.

The CDR3 here is CAWTRTGTGTDTQYF. In nucleotides, the CDR3 is TGTGCCTGGACCCGCACCGGGACAGGGACGGATACGCAGTATTTT. This chain links TRBV30 with TRBJ2-3; TRBD1 matches at 9 bases. Germline V gene sequence: CDR1 GTSNPN, CDR2 SVGIG (reference sequence). The length of the CDR3 is 15 residues. V shed 4 bases, J shed 6 bases, and the junction held 11 bases outside the gene matches.

The rearrangement links TRBV19 to TRBJ2-1; 7 nucleotides agree with TRBD2. Germline lookup yields CDR1 LNHDA and CDR2 SQIVND (reference sequence). The CDR3 length is 15 residues. After removal of 3 bases from V and 4 bases from J, the junction contained 6 bases not matched to a gene. The CDR3 is CASSIRASGYNEQFF. The CDR3 nucleotides read TGTGCCAGTAGTATTAGGGCTAGCGGTTACAATGAGCAGTTCTTC.